These 25 T cell receptor beta chains were sequenced from one sample in a study of T-cell reconstitution after alpha-beta-depleted transplantation in children. Researchers prepared the TCRbeta library using unique molecular identifiers, the study reports. TCRdb reprocessed the PCR reads with MiXCR, giving one entry per CDR3 protein. The sample shows 500,000 to 600,000 distinct CDR3 sequences, approximately 29% of them seen only once. Sequences were derived from PBMCs from the stem cell graft donor, sampled from the stem cell graft. These receptor sequences come from a human donor who donated a stem cell graft to a child with aplastic anemia.

The chain is built from TRBV4-3 and TRBJ2-1; D gene unclear. The germline gives CDR1 LGHNA, CDR2 YSLEER. CDR3 length equals 16 residues. V dropped 0 bases and J dropped 9 bases, with 18 bases sitting between them. The CDR3 nucleotides are TGCGCCAGCAGCCAAGATCCTCGGAAAGGGTCGGGTGAGCAGTTCTTC. The encoded protein is CASSQDPRKGSGEQFF.

This clonotype came up a few times. This chain joins TRBV28 and TRBJ2-3; possible D gene TRBD2, 7 bases. The CDR3 consists of 19 residues. Trimming took 3 bases from V and 0 from J, leaving 22 bases between them. Looked up from germline, CDR1 is MDHEN and CDR2 is SYDVKM. The CDR3 sequence: CASSFGGQGELSSTDTQYF. CDR3 in DNA: TGTGCCAGCAGTTTCGGGGGGCAGGGCGAACTTTCTAGCACAGATACGCAGTATTTT.

This clonotype was counted between two and nine times. The chain couples TRBV6-5 to TRBJ2-2; tentative D call: TRBD2 (6 bases). The CDR3 length is 11 residues. The V end was cut by 7 bases, the J end by 8 bases, with 8 bases between. The V gene's germline CDR1 is MNHEY and CDR2 SVGAGI. The CDR3, as DNA: TGTGCCAGCATAGGGAGGGGGGAGCTGTTTTTT. Residues: CASIGRGELFF.

The rearrangement uses TRBV28 and TRBJ1-3, with 8 bases identical to TRBD1. J lost 5 bases, V lost 6 bases, and 9 bases had no gene match. The CDR3 is 15 amino acids. Germline V lookup: CDR1 MDHEN, CDR2 SYDVKM. CDR3 in amino acids: CASSGGRGQRNTIYF. The CDR3 DNA reads TGTGCCAGCAGCGGGGGCAGGGGGCAGAGAAACACCATATATTTT.

The CDR3 loop is CATSRDRSRGYEQYF. CDR3 sequence (DNA): TGTGCCACCAGCAGAGATCGAAGCAGGGGCTACGAGCAGTACTTC. J is TRBJ2-7 and V is TRBV15, with D perhaps matching TRBD1 (6 bases). V gave up 0 bases and J gave up 3 bases, with 12 bases separating them. The CDR3 loop spans 15 amino acids. Germline CDR1 is LNHNV and CDR2 is YYDKDF (reference sequence).

The gene calls are TRBV20-1 and TRBJ1-5, with a tentative D call TRBD1 (6 bases). Between the trimmed V and J ends, which lost 2 bases and 9 bases, there was a span of 20 bases. CDR3 size: 15 residues. Germline V gene data show CDR1 as DFQATT and CDR2 as SNEGSKA (reference sequence). CDR3 nucleotide sequence: TGCAGTGCTAGATTAACCGGGACACCCTTCGGGCCCCAGCATTTT. Amino acid sequence: CSARLTGTPFGPQHF.

The V gene is TRBV15, the J gene TRBJ2-7; no reliable D call. Per germline, CDR1 LNHNV and CDR2 YYDKDF (reference sequence). The CDR3 length is 16 residues. V was cut by 0 bases and J by 5 bases, with 17 bases left in between. CDR3: CATSRDRDTFGNEQYF. The CDR3 DNA reads as TGTGCCACCAGCAGAGATAGAGATACCTTTGGGAACGAGCAGTACTTC.

The CDR3 region is CASSFGDRGNSPLHF. CDR3 DNA: TGTGCCAGCAGTTTCGGGGACAGGGGGAATTCACCCCTCCACTTT. This chain links TRBV27 with TRBJ1-6; 11 nucleotides agree with TRBD1. Germline V gene sequence: CDR1 MNHEY, CDR2 SMNVEV (reference sequence). CDR3 length: 15 amino acids. Germline trimming cut 3 bases from V and 7 bases from J; bases unmatched to any gene: 2.

The chain is built from TRBV7-2 and TRBJ2-3, with D hard to call. Germline V gives CDR1 SGHTA, CDR2 FQGNSA. The CDR3 loop spans 12 amino acids. With 5 bases removed from V and 4 bases from J, the gap between germline ends came to 7 bases. The CDR3: CASSRYADTQYF. The CDR3 region has the DNA TGTGCCAGCAGCCGATATGCAGATACGCAGTATTTT.

The rearrangement joins TRBV25-1 to TRBJ1-2; D not resolved. CDR3 length equals 14 residues. Germline CDR1 MGHDK, CDR2 SYGVNS. Trimming removed 2 bases from V and 4 bases from J, with 11 bases in between. The CDR3 reads CASSEGKQSYGYTF. CDR3 sequence (DNA): TGTGCCAGCAGTGAAGGGAAACAGTCCTATGGCTACACCTTC.

This clonotype came up a few times. J is TRBJ2-5 and V is TRBV12-3 or TRBV12-4, with unresolved D. CDR3 length: 13 residues. V was clipped by 1 base and J by 9 bases, with 12 bases between them. CDR3 nucleotide sequence: TGTGCCAGCAGTTTAGACCTCCGAGCTCCCCAGTACTTC. Protein product: CASSLDLRAPQYF.

The rearrangement links TRBV5-5 to TRBJ1-5; 11 bases align to TRBD1. J was trimmed by 5 bases and V by 4 bases; bases with no gene match: 8. The CDR3 is 16 residues long. CDR1 and CDR2 from the germline V gene are SGHKS and YYEKEE (reference sequence). The DNA for the CDR3 is TGTGCCAGCAGCCCCGGACAGGGGGCGGCCTATCAGCCCCAGCATTTT. As protein: CASSPGQGAAYQPQHF.

This clonotype has only a few counts. The chain recombines TRBV12-3 or TRBV12-4 with TRBJ1-2, with D hard to call. Trimming took off 4 bases at V and 4 bases at J, with 7 bases between the two ends. This CDR3 has 12 residues. In DNA, the CDR3 is TGTGCCAGCAGTTCTAGCCTCTATGGCTACACCTTC. Translating it yields CASSSSLYGYTF.

The rearrangement uses TRBV9 and TRBJ2-3; D is uncertain. The germline V gene encodes CDR1 SGDLS and CDR2 YYNGEE. Trimming stripped 0 bases from V and 6 bases from J, with 14 bases between. The CDR3 has 15 amino acids. The CDR3 region has the DNA TGTGCCAGCAGCGTAGGCGGAGTCTCCAGTGATACGCAGTATTTT. Amino acids: CASSVGGVSSDTQYF.

The J gene is TRBJ1-1, the V gene TRBV20-1; 7 bases agree with TRBD1. The CDR3 covers 14 residues. The junction had 8 bases not matched to a gene; V was cut back by 0 bases and J by 7 bases. CDR1 is DFQATT and CDR2 is SNEGSKA in the germline V gene (reference sequence). CDR3 bases: TGCAGTGCTAGAGATCGTACAGGGGCCGGTGAAGCTTTCTTT. Encoded protein: CSARDRTGAGEAFF.

This clonotype came up a few times. This chain connects TRBV5-6 to TRBJ2-5; D gene uncertain. The CDR3 runs 13 residues. Germline assignment: CDR1 SGHDT and CDR2 YYEEEE. The ends were cut back, 4 bases at V and 5 bases at J, with 12 bases in the middle. Here the CDR3 reads CASSLRPWETQYF. DNA of the CDR3: TGTGCCAGCAGCCTTAGGCCCTGGGAGACCCAGTACTTC. Variable domain in full (rest from reference TRBV5-6 and TRBJ2-5): DAGVTQSPTHLIKTRGQQVTLRCSPKSGHDTVSWYQQALGQGPQFIFQYYEEEERQRGNFPDRFSGHQFPNYSSELNVNALLLGDSALYLCASSLRPWETQYFGPGTRLLVL.

V is TRBV5-1 and J is TRBJ2-3; 9 nucleotides agree with TRBD2. This CDR3 region has 20 residues. Trimming took 4 bases from V and 3 from J; bases not matched to a gene: 21. Germline V lookup: CDR1 SGHRS, CDR2 YFSETQ. This CDR3 reads CASSTAGLKGVAGETDTQYF. DNA of the CDR3: TGCGCCAGCAGCACAGCCGGCCTTAAAGGGGTAGCGGGAGAAACAGATACGCAGTATTTT.

This sequence joins TRBV6-6 and TRBJ1-1; tentatively, D is TRBD1 (5 bases). V lost 0 bases, J lost 8 bases, and 7 bases lay in between. The CDR3 loop spans 12 amino acids. Per the germline V gene, CDR1 is MNHNY and CDR2 is SVGAGI (reference sequence). The CDR3 is CASSYSKGEAFF. CDR3 DNA: TGTGCCAGCAGTTACTCGAAGGGGGAAGCTTTCTTT.

This clonotype was recorded a few times. The chain uses TRBV6-4 and TRBJ2-3; 15 nucleotides agree with TRBD2. V lost 2 bases, J lost 1 base, and 10 bases stayed unmatched. Germline V CDR1 and CDR2: MRHNA, SNTAGT. The CDR3 has 20 residues. In DNA form, the CDR3 reads TGTGCCAGCAGTGACGACTTCGGACTAGCGGGAGGGCCGGGCACAGATACGCAGTATTTT. Protein product: CASSDDFGLAGGPGTDTQYF.

V is TRBV12-3 or TRBV12-4 and J is TRBJ1-5; tentatively, D is TRBD1 (5 bases). The CDR3 covers 15 residues. Trimming left V 6 bases short and J 11 bases short, with 23 bases between. The CDR3, as DNA: TGTGCCAGCAGCTCCTCCGGGGCCGAGGGATCGGCCCAGCATTTT. Translated: CASSSSGAEGSAQHF.

This rearrangement joins TRBV25-1 to TRBJ2-5, with D possibly matching TRBD1 (5 bases). CDR1 is MGHDK, CDR2 SYGVNS, per germline. The CDR3 runs to 13 residues. Trimming pared 10 bases from V and 4 bases from J, leaving 16 bases between. The DNA for the CDR3 is TGTGCCACCAAAGGTTTGGACATAGAGACCCAGTACTTC. This gives the protein CATKGLDIETQYF. Variable domain in full (rest from reference TRBV25-1 and TRBJ2-5): EADIYQTPRYLVIGTGKKITLECSQTMGHDKMYWYQQDPGMELHLIHYSYGVNSTEKGDLSSESTVSRIRTEHFPLTLESARPSHTSQYLCATKGLDIETQYFGPGTRLLVL.

The chain couples TRBV12-3 or TRBV12-4 to TRBJ2-1; 10 bases map to TRBD2. Trimming at V came to 7 bases and at J to 6 bases, leaving 12 bases not matched to a gene. The CDR3 consists of 16 residues. The DNA for the CDR3 is TGTGCCAGCACCACTAGCGGGGTAGCTCGAGGCAATGAGCAGTTCTTC. Translating it yields CASTTSGVARGNEQFF.

V and J are TRBV7-3 and TRBJ1-2, with 10 bases matching TRBD1. CDR1 is SGHTA, CDR2 FQGTGA, per germline. V gave up 5 bases and J gave up 5 bases; unmatched junction bases: 8. The CDR3 extends over 15 amino acids. CDR3 sequence (DNA): TGTGCCAGCAGCCTGGGACAGGGGCCCGTATATGGCTACACCTTC. Amino acids: CASSLGQGPVYGYTF.

This clonotype was detected only a few times. The rearrangement uses TRBV13 and TRBJ2-2; TRBD1 might be the D (5 bases). Per the germline V gene, CDR1 is PRHDT and CDR2 is FYEKMQ (reference sequence). Trimming stripped 5 bases from V and 3 bases from J, with 13 bases between. The CDR3 covers 15 residues. The DNA of the CDR3 is TGTGCCAGCAGCGGGTCCTTCAGGGACACCGGGGAGCTGTTTTTT. This gives the protein CASSGSFRDTGELFF.

The rearrangement links TRBV2 to TRBJ2-3; TRBD2 agrees at 7 bases. This CDR3 is built from 15 residues. The germline V gene encodes CDR1 SNHLY and CDR2 FYNNEI. The ends lost 4 bases at V and 0 bases at J; junction bases unmatched: 4. The CDR3: CASSVGSGSTDTQYF. The CDR3 bases are TGTGCCAGCAGTGTGGGTAGCGGGAGCACAGATACGCAGTATTTT.